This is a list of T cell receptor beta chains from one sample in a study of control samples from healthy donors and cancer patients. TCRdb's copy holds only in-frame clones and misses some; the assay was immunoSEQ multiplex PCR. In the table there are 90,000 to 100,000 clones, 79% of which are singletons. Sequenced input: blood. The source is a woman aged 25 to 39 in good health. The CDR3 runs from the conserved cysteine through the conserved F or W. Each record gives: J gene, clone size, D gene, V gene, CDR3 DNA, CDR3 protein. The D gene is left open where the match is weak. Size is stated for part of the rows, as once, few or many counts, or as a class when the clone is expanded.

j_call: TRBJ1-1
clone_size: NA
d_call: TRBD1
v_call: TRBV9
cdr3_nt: TGTGCCAGCAGCGGAGGGGGCGTAGGGACTGAAGCTTTCTTT
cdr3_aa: CASSGGGVGTEAFF

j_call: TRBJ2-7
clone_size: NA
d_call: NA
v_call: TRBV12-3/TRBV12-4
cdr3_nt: TGTGCCAGCAGTAACTCCTACGAGCAGTACTTC
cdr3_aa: CASSNSYEQYF

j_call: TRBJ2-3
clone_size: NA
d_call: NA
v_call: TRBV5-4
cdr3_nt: TGTGCCAGCAGCCAAGGACTTCGCCCCCCTAGCACAGATACGCAGTATTTT
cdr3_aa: CASSQGLRPPSTDTQYF

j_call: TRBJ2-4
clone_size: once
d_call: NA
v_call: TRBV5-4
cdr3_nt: TGTGCCAGCAGCTCCTTAGGGCAGGGCAAAAACATTCAGTACTTC
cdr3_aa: CASSSLGQGKNIQYF

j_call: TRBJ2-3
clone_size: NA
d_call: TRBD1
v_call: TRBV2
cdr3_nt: TGTGCCAGCACCCGACAGGGGGCTAGCACAGATACGCAGTATTTT
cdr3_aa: CASTRQGASTDTQYF

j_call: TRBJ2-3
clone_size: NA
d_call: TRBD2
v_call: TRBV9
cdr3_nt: TGTGCCAGCAGCGTAGTTGCCAGCGGGGGTGGAGATACGCAGTATTTT
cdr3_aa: CASSVVASGGGDTQYF

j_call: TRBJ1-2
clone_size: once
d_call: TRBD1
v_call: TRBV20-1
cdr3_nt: TGCAGTGCTAGTAGGACAGGGAACTATGGCTACACCTTC
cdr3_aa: CSASRTGNYGYTF

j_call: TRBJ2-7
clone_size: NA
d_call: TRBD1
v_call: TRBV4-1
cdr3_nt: TGCGCCAGCAGCCAAGGAACAGGGGGACCCGAGCAGTACTTC
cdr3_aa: CASSQGTGGPEQYF

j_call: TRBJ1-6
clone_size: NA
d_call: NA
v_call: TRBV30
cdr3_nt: TGTGCCTGGAGCGTTGATGGAAATTCACCCCTCCACTTT
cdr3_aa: CAWSVDGNSPLHF

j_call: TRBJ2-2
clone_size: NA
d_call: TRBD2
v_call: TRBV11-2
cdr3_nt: TGTGCCAGCAGTCGAAGGACTAGTCCCCGACCCTGGCTGTTTTTT
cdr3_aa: CASSRRTSPRPWLFF

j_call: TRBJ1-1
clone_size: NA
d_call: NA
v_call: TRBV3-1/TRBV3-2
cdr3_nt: TGTGCCAGCAGCAGGGGCTTTGGCACTGAAGCTTTCTTT
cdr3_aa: CASSRGFGTEAFF

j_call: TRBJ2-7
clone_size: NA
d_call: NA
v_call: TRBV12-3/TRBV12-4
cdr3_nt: TGTGCCAGCAGTTTTAACGCACCCTACGAGCAGTACTTC
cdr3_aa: CASSFNAPYEQYF

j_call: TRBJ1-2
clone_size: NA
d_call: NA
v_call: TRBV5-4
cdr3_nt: TGTGCCAGCAGCTTGGTTTCCAGGGCCCTTGGCTACACCTTC
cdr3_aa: CASSLVSRALGYTF

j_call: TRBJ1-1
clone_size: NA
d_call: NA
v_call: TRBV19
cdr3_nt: TGTGCCAGTACCTCGGACTGGAACACTGAAGCTTTCTTT
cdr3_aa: CASTSDWNTEAFF

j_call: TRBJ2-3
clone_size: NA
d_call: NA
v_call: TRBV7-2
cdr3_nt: TGTGCCAGCAGCTTTAGGACAGCCCTCACAGATACGCAGTATTTT
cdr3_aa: CASSFRTALTDTQYF

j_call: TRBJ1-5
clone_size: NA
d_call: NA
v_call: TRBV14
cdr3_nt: TGTGCCAGCAGCCAAGAGGTCGGCGAGCCCCAGCATTTT
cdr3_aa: CASSQEVGEPQHF

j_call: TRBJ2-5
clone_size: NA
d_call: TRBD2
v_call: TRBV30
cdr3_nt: TGTGCCTGGGCATCAGAACTAGCGGGGGATAGAGAGACCCAGTACTTC
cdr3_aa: CAWASELAGDRETQYF

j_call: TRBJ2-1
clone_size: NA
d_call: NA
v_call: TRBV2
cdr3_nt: TGTGCCAGCAGTCCCTTCCGGGGGACCAATGAGCAGTTCTTC
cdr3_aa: CASSPFRGTNEQFF